This TCR beta chain appears in the sequencing data of a study of blood T cell repertoires in COVID-19. Study details: Both acute and convalescent COVID-19 samples were obtained from the United States, Italy and Spain. T cells, B-cell-depleted T cells, or PBMCs provided the cDNA or gDNA that served as material.

Original methodology: How many nucleated cells were present was estimated from reference gene primer amplification. Profiling relied on immunoSEQ multiplex PCR, and the TCRdb table lists in-frame clones only, not all of them. The V and J calls and the clone size are those of that table, but D and trimming were determined from the DNA. The sample lists 150,000 to 200,000 clones, around 93% occurring once. CDR3 length equals 13 residues. The V and J ends lost 5 bases and 2 bases respectively, with 10 bases between them. The Seattle patients, enrolled during active infection, were followed longitudinally.

The origin of this receptor is a young man with COVID-19, enrolled during active disease. The V and J genes are TRBV12-3 or TRBV12-4 and TRBJ2-7; tentatively, D is TRBD1 (5 bases). Sequencing used peripheral blood. CDR3: CASSRGRTYEQYF. In nucleotides, the CDR3 is TGTGCCAGCAGTAGGGGTCGAACCTACGAGCAGTACTTC.